This TCR beta chain is drawn from a study of cytomegalovirus exposure and HLA in healthy donors. A note on this clone: Antigen specificity is unknown.

Study observations and caveats: There were reportedly fewer N-insertions in an Asian-associated ancestry cluster than the roughly 670-donor mean, in a later analysis. The later analysis indicated that the majority of CMV-associated TCR beta chains appeared HLA-restricted. The investigators catalogued 164 TCR beta chains as cytomegalovirus-associated. According to an earlier analysis, most TCR beta V segments yielded productive rearrangements about 90% or about 30% of the time.

This CDR3 comprises 15 residues. The germline V and J ends were trimmed by 4 bases and 5 bases, with 17 bases remaining between them. Germline CDR1 reads MNHEY; CDR2 reads SVGAGI. Amplification used 60 Vbeta primers and 13 Jbeta primers. Measured with immunoSEQ multiplex PCR; TCRdb has only the in-frame clones, and not every one. The repertoire holds 150,000 to 200,000 clones, with roughly 86% as singletons. Source material: PBMCs. The chain links TRBV6-5 to TRBJ2-5; the D gene is possibly TRBD2 (7 bases). The receptor's source is a woman under 30 in good health and CMV-seronegative. The CDR3 nucleotides read TGTGCCAGCAGTTCCCCGAGGGGGGGCCTTGAGACCCAGTACTTC. Translated: CASSSPRGGLETQYF.